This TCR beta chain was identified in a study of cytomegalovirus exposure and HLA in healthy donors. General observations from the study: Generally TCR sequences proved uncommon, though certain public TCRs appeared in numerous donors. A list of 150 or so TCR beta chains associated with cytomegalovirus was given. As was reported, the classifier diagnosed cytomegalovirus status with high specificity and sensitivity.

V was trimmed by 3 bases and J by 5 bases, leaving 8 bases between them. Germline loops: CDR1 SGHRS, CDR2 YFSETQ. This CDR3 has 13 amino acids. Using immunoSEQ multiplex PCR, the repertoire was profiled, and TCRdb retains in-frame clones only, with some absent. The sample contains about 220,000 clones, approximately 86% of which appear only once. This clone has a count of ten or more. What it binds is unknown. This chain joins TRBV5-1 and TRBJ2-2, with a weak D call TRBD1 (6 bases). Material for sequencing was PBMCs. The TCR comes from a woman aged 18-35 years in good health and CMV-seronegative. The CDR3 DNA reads TGCGCCAGCAGCTACAGGGAGACCGGGGAGCTGTTTTTT. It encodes CASSYRETGELFF.